This TCR beta chain was documented in a study of blood T cell repertoires in COVID-19. On the study more broadly: Acute and convalescent COVID-19 specimens originated in the United States, Italy and Spain. From T cells, B-cell-depleted T cells, or PBMCs came the material, which was cDNA or gDNA.

CDR3 length: 17 amino acids. CDR1 MNHEY and CDR2 SVGEGT come from the germline V gene. V lost 2 bases to trimming and J lost 6 bases, with 22 bases between them. Per the original data handling: Quantification of nucleated cells was approximated via reference gene primer amplification. Profiled with immunoSEQ multiplex PCR; TCRdb holds only in-frame clones, not every one. V, J and clone size reflect that table, while D and trimming were determined from the DNA. The table records 100,000 to 150,000 clones, roughly 83% of them present only once. Sequencing was carried out using peripheral blood. The TCR sequence derives from a human donor in a cohort sampled during active COVID-19. The chain uses TRBV6-2 or TRBV6-3 and TRBJ2-5; D is unclear. The CDR3 region has the DNA TGTGCCAGCAGTTACGAGTCGGCTCCAGCGAGGCCAAAGACCCAGTACTTC. Translation gives CASSYESAPARPKTQYF.